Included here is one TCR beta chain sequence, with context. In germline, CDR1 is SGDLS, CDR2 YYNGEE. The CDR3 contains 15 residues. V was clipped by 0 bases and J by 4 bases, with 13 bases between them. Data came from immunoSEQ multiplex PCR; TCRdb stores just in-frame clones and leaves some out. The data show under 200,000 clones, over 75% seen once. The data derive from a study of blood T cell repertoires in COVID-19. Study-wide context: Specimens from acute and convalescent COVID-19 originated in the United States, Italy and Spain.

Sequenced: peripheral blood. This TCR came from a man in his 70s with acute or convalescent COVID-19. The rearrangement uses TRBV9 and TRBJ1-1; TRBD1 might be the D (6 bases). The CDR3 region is CASSVAGDRRTEAFF. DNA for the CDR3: TGTGCCAGCAGCGTAGCTGGCGACAGGCGCACTGAAGCTTTCTTT.